This entry concerns a single T cell receptor beta chain. Original data processing: Estimates of nucleated cell counts were drawn from the amplification of reference gene primers. TCRdb's table, derived via immunoSEQ multiplex PCR, lists solely in-frame clones and lacks some. The D gene and trimming were derived from the DNA, and the V and J assignments and clone size from that table. The sample lists about 42,000 clones, about nine tenths occurring once. The germline gives CDR1 MNHNY, CDR2 SVGAGI (reference sequence). CDR3 length: 16 amino acids. J gave up 1 base and V 7 bases, and 5 bases lay outside the gene matches. These data originate in a study of blood T cell repertoires in COVID-19. About the study: The United States, Italy and Spain supplied acute and convalescent COVID-19 samples. T cells, B-cell-depleted T cells, or PBMCs provided the cDNA or gDNA that served as material.

V and J are TRBV6-6 and TRBJ2-6; TRBD1 aligns across 9 bases. The TCR originated in a human donor in a cohort sampled during active COVID-19. The sequencing sample was made of peripheral blood. CDR3 protein: CASTGQGVSGANVLTF. In nucleotides, the CDR3 is TGTGCCAGCACGGGACAGGGTGTGTCTGGGGCCAACGTCCTGACTTTC.